This paragraph covers one TCR beta chain sequence. This entry comes from a study of blood T cell repertoires in COVID-19. There are 15 residues in the CDR3. The ends were cut back, 6 bases at V and 0 bases at J, with 12 bases in the middle. The germline V gene has CDR1 MNHNY and CDR2 SVGAGI (reference sequence). Clones were sequenced by immunoSEQ multiplex PCR, and TCRdb holds only the in-frame ones, with some missing. The sample contains 250,000 to 300,000 clones, 85% of which appear only once. Sequences were obtained from peripheral blood. This receptor was taken from a man aged 45-60 years with active or convalescent COVID-19. The chain recombines TRBV6-6 with TRBJ2-1, with D possibly being TRBD2 (6 bases). As DNA, the CDR3 is TGTGCCAGCAGCCGCGGGGCGCCCTCCTACAATGAGCAGTTCTTC. It specifies CASSRGAPSYNEQFF.